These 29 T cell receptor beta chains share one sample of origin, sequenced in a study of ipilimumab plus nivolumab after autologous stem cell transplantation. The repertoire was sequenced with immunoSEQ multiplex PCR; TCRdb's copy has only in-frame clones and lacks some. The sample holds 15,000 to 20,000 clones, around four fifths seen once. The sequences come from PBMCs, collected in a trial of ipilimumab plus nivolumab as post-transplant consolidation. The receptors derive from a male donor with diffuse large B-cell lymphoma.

CDR3 loop: CAAEGESGNTIYF. The CDR3 DNA is TGTGCCGCGGAGGGGGAGTCTGGAAACACCATATATTTT. The J gene is TRBJ1-3, the V gene TRBV10-3; D is perhaps TRBD1 (6 bases). In germline, CDR1 is ENHRY, CDR2 SYGVKD. The CDR3 totals 13 residues. V was shortened by 11 bases and J by 1 base, with 12 bases between the two germline ends.

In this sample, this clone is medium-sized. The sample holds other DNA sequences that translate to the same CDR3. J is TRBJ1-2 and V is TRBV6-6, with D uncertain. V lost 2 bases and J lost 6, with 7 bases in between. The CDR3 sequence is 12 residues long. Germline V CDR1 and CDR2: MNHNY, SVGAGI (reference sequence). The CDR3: CASSYREDGYTF. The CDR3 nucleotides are TGTGCCAGCAGTTACAGGGAGGATGGCTACACCTTC.

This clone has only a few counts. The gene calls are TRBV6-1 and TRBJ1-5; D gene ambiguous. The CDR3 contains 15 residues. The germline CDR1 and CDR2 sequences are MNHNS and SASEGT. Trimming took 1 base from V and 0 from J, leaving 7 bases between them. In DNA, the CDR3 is TGTGCCAGCAGTGAAGGACGGTATAGCAATCAGCCCCAGCATTTT. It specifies CASSEGRYSNQPQHF.

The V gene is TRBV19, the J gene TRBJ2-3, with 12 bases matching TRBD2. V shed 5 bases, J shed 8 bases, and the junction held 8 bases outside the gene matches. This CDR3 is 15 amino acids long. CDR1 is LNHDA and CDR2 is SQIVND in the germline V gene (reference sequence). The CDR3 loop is CASSLLAGGEGTQYF. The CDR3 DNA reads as TGTGCCAGTAGTCTACTAGCGGGGGGTGAAGGTACGCAGTATTTT.

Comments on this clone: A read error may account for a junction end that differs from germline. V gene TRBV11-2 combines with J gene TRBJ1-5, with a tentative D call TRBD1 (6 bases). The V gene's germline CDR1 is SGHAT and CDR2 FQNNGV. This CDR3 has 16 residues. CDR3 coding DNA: TGCGCCAGCAGCCAAGATTACGGGGGCCCTAATCAGCCCCAGCATTTT. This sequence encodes CASSQDYGGPNQPQHF.

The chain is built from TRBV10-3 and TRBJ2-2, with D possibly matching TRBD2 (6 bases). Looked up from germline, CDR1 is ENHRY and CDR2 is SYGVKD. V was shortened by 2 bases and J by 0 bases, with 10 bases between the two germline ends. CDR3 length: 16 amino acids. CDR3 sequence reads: CAISEGGSTNTGELFF. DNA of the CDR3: TGTGCCATCAGTGAGGGGGGGTCTACGAACACCGGGGAGCTGTTTTTT.

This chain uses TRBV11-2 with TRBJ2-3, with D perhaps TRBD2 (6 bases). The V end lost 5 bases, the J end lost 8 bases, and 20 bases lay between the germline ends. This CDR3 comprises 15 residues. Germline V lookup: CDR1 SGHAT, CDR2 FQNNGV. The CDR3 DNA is TGTGCCAGCAGCCCCTGGACTAACCGGAGGGGTACGCAGTATTTT. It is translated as CASSPWTNRRGTQYF.

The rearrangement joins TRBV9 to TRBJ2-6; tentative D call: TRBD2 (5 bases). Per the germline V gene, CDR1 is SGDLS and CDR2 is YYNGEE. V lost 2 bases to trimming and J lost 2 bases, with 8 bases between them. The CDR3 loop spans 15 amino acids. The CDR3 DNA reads TGTGCCAGCAGCGTCCCGGGGACTGGGGCCAACGTCCTGACTTTC. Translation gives CASSVPGTGANVLTF.

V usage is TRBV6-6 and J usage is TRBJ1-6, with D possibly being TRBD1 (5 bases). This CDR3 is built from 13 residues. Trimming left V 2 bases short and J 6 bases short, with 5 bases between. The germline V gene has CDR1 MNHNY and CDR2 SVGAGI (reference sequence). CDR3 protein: CASSYDSNSPLHF. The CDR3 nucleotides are TGTGCCAGCAGTTACGACAGTAATTCACCCCTCCACTTT.

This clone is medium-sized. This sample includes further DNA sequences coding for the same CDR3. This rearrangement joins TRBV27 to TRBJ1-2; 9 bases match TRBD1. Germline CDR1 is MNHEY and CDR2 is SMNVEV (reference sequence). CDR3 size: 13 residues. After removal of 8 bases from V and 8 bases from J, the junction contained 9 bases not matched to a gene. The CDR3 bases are TGTGCCAGCGGGACCGGGACAGGGTACGGCTACACCTTC. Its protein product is CASGTGTGYGYTF.

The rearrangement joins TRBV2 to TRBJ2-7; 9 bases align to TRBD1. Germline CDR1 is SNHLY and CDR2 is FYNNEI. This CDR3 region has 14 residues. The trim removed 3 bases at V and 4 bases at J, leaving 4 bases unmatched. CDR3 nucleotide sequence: TGTGCCAGCAGTGACGAACAGGGGGCTTACGAGCAGTACTTC. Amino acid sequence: CASSDEQGAYEQYF.

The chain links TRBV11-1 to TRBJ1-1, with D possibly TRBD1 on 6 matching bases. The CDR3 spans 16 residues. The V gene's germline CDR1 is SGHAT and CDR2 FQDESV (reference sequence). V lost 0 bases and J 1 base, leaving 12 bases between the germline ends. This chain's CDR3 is CASSLAIPTGNTEAFF. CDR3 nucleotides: TGTGCCAGCAGCTTAGCTATCCCGACAGGGAACACTGAAGCTTTCTTT.

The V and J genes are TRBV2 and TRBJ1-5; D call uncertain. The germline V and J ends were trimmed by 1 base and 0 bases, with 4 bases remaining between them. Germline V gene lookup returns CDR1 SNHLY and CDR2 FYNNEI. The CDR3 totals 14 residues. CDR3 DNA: TGTGCCAGCAGTGAAGGGCTTAGCAATCAGCCCCAGCATTTT. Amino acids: CASSEGLSNQPQHF.

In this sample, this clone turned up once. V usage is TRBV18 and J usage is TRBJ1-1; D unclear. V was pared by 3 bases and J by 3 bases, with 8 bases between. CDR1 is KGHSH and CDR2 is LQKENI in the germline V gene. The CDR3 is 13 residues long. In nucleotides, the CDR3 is TGTGCCAGCTCACCGGACGGGTACACTGAAGCTTTCTTT. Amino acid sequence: CASSPDGYTEAFF.

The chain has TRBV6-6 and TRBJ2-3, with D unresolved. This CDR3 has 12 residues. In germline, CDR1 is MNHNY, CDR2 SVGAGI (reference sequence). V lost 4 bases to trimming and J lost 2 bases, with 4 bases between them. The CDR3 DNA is TGTGCCAGCAGTTCCAACACAGATACGCAGTATTTT. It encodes CASSSNTDTQYF.

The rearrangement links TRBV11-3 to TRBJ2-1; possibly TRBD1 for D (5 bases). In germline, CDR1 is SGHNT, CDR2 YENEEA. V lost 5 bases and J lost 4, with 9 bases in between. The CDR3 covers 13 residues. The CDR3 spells CASSPRQYNEQFF. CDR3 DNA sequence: TGTGCCAGCAGCCCCAGACAGTACAATGAGCAGTTCTTC. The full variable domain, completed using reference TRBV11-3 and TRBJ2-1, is EAGVVQSPRYKIIEKKQPVAFWCNPISGHNTLYWYLQNLGQGPELLIRYENEEAVDDSQLPKDRFSAERLKGVDSTLKIQPAELGDSAVYLCASSPRQYNEQFFGPGTRLTVL.

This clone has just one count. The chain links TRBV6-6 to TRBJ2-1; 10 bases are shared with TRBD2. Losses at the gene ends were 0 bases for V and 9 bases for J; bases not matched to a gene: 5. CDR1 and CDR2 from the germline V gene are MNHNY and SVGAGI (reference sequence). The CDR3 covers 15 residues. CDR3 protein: CASSYSASGGTEQFF. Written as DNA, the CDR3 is TGTGCCAGCAGTTACTCGGCTAGCGGGGGAACTGAGCAGTTCTTC.

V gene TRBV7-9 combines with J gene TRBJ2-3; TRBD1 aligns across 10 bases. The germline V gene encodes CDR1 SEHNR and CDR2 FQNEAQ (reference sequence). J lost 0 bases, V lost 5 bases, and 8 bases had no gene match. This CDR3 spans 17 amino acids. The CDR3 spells CASSVGGTGASTDTQYF. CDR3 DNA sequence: TGTGCCAGCAGCGTCGGGGGGACAGGGGCTAGCACAGATACGCAGTATTTT.

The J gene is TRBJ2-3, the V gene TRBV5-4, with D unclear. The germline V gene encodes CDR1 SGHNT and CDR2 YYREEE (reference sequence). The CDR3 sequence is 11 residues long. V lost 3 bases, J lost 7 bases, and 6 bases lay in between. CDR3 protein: CASSYEYTQYF. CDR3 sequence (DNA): TGTGCCAGCAGCTACGAGTATACGCAGTATTTT. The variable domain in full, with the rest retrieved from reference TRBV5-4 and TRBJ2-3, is ETGVTQSPTHLIKTRGQQVTLRCSSQSGHNTVSWYQQALGQGPQFIFQYYREEENGRGNFPPRFSGLQFPNYSSELNVNALELDDSALYLCASSYEYTQYFGPGTRLTVL.

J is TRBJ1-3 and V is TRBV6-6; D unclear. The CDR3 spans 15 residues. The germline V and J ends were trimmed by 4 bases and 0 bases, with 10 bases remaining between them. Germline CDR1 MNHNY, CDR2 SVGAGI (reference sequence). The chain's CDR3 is CASSSGVSSGNTIYF. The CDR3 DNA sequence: TGTGCCAGCAGTTCCGGGGTGAGCTCTGGAAACACCATATATTTT.

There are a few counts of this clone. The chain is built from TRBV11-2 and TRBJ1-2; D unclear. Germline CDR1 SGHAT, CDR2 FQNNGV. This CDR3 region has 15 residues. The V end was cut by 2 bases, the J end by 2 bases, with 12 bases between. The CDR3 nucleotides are TGTGCCAGCAGCTTACGGCCCGGGTGGAACTATGGCTACACCTTC. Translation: CASSLRPGWNYGYTF.

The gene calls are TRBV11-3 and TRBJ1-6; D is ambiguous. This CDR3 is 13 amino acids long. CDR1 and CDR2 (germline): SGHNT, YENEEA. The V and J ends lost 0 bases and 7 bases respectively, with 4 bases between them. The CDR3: CASSLDANSPLHF. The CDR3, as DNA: TGTGCCAGCAGCTTAGATGCCAATTCACCCCTCCACTTT.

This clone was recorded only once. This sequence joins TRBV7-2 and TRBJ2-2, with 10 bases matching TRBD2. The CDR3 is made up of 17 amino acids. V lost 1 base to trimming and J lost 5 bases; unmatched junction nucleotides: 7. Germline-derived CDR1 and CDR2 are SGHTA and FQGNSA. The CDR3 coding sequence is TGTGCCAGCAGCTTAGTTGGGACTAGCGTGGGTACCGGGGAGCTGTTTTTT. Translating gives CASSLVGTSVGTGELFF.

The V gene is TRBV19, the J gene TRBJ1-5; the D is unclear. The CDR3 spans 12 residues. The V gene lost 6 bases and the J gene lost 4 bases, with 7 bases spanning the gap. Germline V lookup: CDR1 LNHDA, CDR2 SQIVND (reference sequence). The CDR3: CASSYTNQPQHF. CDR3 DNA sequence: TGTGCCAGTAGCTATACGAATCAGCCCCAGCATTTT.

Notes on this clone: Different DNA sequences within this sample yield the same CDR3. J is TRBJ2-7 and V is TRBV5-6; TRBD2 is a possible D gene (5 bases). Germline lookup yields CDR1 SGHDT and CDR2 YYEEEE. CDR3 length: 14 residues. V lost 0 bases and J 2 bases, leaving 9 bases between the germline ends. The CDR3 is CASSLGGDTYEQYF. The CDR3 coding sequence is TGTGCCAGCAGCTTGGGGGGAGACACCTACGAGCAGTACTTC.

CDR3 protein: CASSAAWGDYGYTF. For the CDR3, the DNA is TGTGCCAGCAGTGCCGCTTGGGGGGACTATGGCTACACCTTC. The V and J genes are TRBV2 and TRBJ1-2; D possibly corresponds to TRBD1 (5 bases). V was shortened by 4 bases and J by 3 bases, with 12 bases between the two germline ends. Germline CDR1 and CDR2: SNHLY and FYNNEI. The CDR3 has 14 amino acids.

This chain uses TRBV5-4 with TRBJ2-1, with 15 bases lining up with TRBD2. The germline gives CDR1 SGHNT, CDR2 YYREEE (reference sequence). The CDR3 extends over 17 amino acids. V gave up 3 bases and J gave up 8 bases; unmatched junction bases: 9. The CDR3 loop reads CASSSGLAGGGGDEQFF. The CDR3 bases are TGTGCCAGCAGCTCGGGACTAGCGGGGGGCGGAGGCGATGAGCAGTTCTTC. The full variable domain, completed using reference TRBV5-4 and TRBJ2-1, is ETGVTQSPTHLIKTRGQQVTLRCSSQSGHNTVSWYQQALGQGPQFIFQYYREEENGRGNFPPRFSGLQFPNYSSELNVNALELDDSALYLCASSSGLAGGGGDEQFFGPGTRLTVL.

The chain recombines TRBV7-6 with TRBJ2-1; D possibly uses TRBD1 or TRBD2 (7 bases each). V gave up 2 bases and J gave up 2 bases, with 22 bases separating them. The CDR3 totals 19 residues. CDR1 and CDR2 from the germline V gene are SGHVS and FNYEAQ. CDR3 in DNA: TGTGCCAGCAGCTTATCGGCAGGGGGTATGCGGGGGCCCTACAATGAGCAGTTCTTC. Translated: CASSLSAGGMRGPYNEQFF.

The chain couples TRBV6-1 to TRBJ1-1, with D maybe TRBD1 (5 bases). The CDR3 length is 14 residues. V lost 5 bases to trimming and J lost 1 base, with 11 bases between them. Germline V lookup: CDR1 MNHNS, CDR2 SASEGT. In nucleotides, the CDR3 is TGTGCCAGCAGTACCTCCGGGGCGAACACTGAAGCTTTCTTT. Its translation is CASSTSGANTEAFF.